Listed below are T cell receptor beta chains from one sample, sequenced in a study of T cell changes during pregnancy in multiple sclerosis. Profiling relied on immunoSEQ multiplex PCR, and the TCRdb table lists in-frame clones only, not all of them. The sample contains some 70,000 clones, 91% of which appear only once. This specimen consisted of CD4+ T cells from peripheral blood mononuclear cells, obtained in the third trimester of pregnancy. The receptor source for this set is a female donor in good health, enrolled as a control in a pregnancy study. The conserved cysteine and the conserved F or W are not part of the CDR3 here. Each record gives: J gene, V gene, CDR3 protein.

>TRBJ2-7|TRBV7-2
ASSWPGAGFYEQY
>TRBJ2-7|TRBV9
ASSVSVLDEQY
>TRBJ1-1|TRBV4-1
ASSQGSVQTEAF
>TRBJ1-5|TRBV19
ASSSRQGNRGYSNQPQH
>TRBJ1-4|TRBV7-2
ASSLVGMDRGLSNEKLF
>TRBJ1-5|TRBV19
ASSIGTGKHQPQH
>TRBJ2-7|TRBV19
ASKGAYEQY
>TRBJ2-7|TRBV7-3
ASSLSTGSSYEQY
>TRBJ2-7|TRBV19
ASSFLAGASSYEQY
>TRBJ1-6|TRBV27
ASSRFQQRGNLNSPLH
>TRBJ2-5|TRBV29-1
SVRLAGGNQETQY
>TRBJ1-1|TRBV29-1
SVDFNKDTEAF
>TRBJ1-6|TRBV7-5
ARGLLKQGSSYNSPLH
>TRBJ1-5|TRBV29-1
SVADGLLGNQPQH
>TRBJ1-1|TRBV10-3
AISVGNTEAF
>TRBJ1-1|TRBV12-5
ASGLGQGNTEAF
>TRBJ2-5|TRBV5-6
ASSLWLAGKTQY
>TRBJ2-2|TRBV5-4
ASSSLAGRPTGELF
>TRBJ2-7|TRBV10-3
AISEVTGRLVDEQY
>TRBJ1-2|TRBV10-3
AISAQGGNYGYT
>TRBJ1-2|TRBV7-9
ASSLLRQGGYGYT
>TRBJ1-6|TRBV7-6
ASSLELYNSPLH
>TRBJ1-5|TRBV2
ASRRQVYSNQPQH
>TRBJ2-6|TRBV5-4
ASSLAATGGYSSGANVLT
>TRBJ2-1|TRBV4-2
ASSPEGGGYNEQF
>TRBJ2-3|TRBV5-1
ASSSRDLRLGDTQY
>TRBJ2-7|TRBV7-2
ASSVAGQVIYEQY
>TRBJ1-1|TRBV7-2
ASSSIEVTEAF
>TRBJ2-3|TRBV19
ATGTASTDTQY
>TRBJ2-2|TRBV9
ASSVAGQGAAGELF
>TRBJ1-2|TRBV6-5
ASSPTGVYGYT
>TRBJ2-3|TRBV5-1
ASRGRGSTDTQY
>TRBJ1-4|TRBV7-2
ASSLGTGAEKLF